The 24 T cell receptor beta chains in this list originate from one sample, sequenced in a study of T cell repertoires in cytomegalovirus infection. MiXCR, applied by TCRdb to the reads, yields one record per CDR3 protein. The sample yields a few hundred thousand distinct CDR3 sequences, approximately 14% seen once. The material sequenced was PBMCs. These TCRs come from a human donor in good health (CMV status not recorded). Some clones in this sample may be carry-over from other donors' samples.

A few counts support this clonotype. The chain has TRBV2 and TRBJ1-1, with D maybe TRBD1 (6 bases). The CDR3 sequence is 15 residues long. The V gene's germline CDR1 is SNHLY and CDR2 FYNNEI. V was pared by 6 bases and J by 5 bases, with 19 bases between. This chain's CDR3 is CASRVGAGVITEAFF. The CDR3 bases are TGTGCCAGCAGAGTTGGGGCAGGGGTGATTACTGAAGCTTTCTTT.

This clonotype occurred many times. The CDR3 sequence is CASSLAGRSNYEQYF. CDR3 coding DNA: TGTGCCAGCAGCTTAGCCGGGAGATCGAACTACGAGCAGTACTTC. This chain links TRBV7-2 with TRBJ2-7; possible D gene TRBD2, 6 bases. The germline V gene encodes CDR1 SGHTA and CDR2 FQGNSA. The CDR3 is 15 amino acids. The V gene lost 0 bases and the J gene lost 3 bases, with 12 bases spanning the gap. Full variable domain (missing parts from reference TRBV7-2 and TRBJ2-7): GAGVSQSPSNKVTEKGKDVELRCDPISGHTALYWYRQSLGQGLEFLIYFQGNSAPDKSGLPSDRFSAERTGGSVSTLTIQRTQQEDSAVYLCASSLAGRSNYEQYFGPGTRLTVT.

This chain joins TRBV9 and TRBJ2-1, with D possibly being TRBD1 or TRBD2 (5 bases each). Near its end, the DNA agrees better with TRBJ2-7, so the J call may be wrong. CDR1 SGDLS and CDR2 YYNGEE come from the germline V gene. The length of the CDR3 is 14 residues. This chain's CDR3 is CASSVAGLGNEQYF. In DNA, the CDR3 is TGTGCCAGCAGCGTAGCGGGGCTCGGGAATGAGCAGTACTTC.

This clonotype was counted ten times or more. The gene calls are TRBV7-2 and TRBJ2-1; 13 nucleotides match TRBD2. The CDR3 extends over 14 amino acids. V lost 4 bases, J lost 11 bases, and 5 bases stayed unmatched. Germline V gives CDR1 SGHTA, CDR2 FQGNSA. The CDR3 region is CASSSWTSGSKQFF. The CDR3 coding sequence is TGTGCCAGCAGCTCTTGGACTAGCGGGAGCAAGCAGTTCTTC.

The chain uses TRBV28 and TRBJ1-5; D ambiguous. With 1 base removed from V and 6 bases from J, the gap between germline ends came to 16 bases. The CDR3 has 16 amino acids. Germline-derived CDR1 and CDR2 are MDHEN and SYDVKM. CDR3 nucleotides: TGTGCCAGCAGTTTATCTCCGGGGAGGTTTGGTCAGCCCCAGCATTTT. Amino acids: CASSLSPGRFGQPQHF.

The chain has TRBV20-1 and TRBJ2-7, with TRBD2 as a possible D gene (6 bases). CDR3 length: 12 amino acids. Trimming pared 5 bases from V and 2 bases from J, leaving 10 bases between. Per germline, CDR1 DFQATT and CDR2 SNEGSKA (reference sequence). The CDR3 DNA is TGCAGTGCTGGGTCGGGGGCCTACGAGCAGTACTTC. Protein: CSAGSGAYEQYF.

This clonotype was found many times. J is TRBJ2-5 and V is TRBV20-1; 7 bases line up with TRBD2. Germline assignment: CDR1 DFQATT and CDR2 SNEGSKA (reference sequence). This CDR3 is built from 16 residues. The J segment lost 1 base and the V segment lost 0 bases, leaving 8 bases of the junction unmatched. CDR3 protein: CSARDRGGGGQETQYF. DNA for the CDR3: TGCAGTGCTAGAGATCGCGGCGGGGGTGGCCAAGAGACCCAGTACTTC.

This clonotype was recorded at least ten times. The CDR3 spells CASSSGPLSSYEQYF. In nucleotides, the CDR3 is TGTGCCAGCAGCTCGGGGCCACTCAGCTCCTACGAGCAGTACTTC. The V gene is TRBV7-6, the J gene TRBJ2-7; D may match TRBD1 or TRBD2 (5 bases each). Looked up from germline, CDR1 is SGHVS and CDR2 is FNYEAQ. This CDR3 has 15 residues. V was trimmed by 4 bases and J by 0 bases, leaving 13 bases between them.

This clonotype appeared many times. This chain joins TRBV12-3 or TRBV12-4 and TRBJ2-7, with a weak D call TRBD2 (5 bases). The CDR3 is 14 amino acids. V was cut by 5 bases and J by 3 bases, with 14 bases left in between. CDR3 sequence reads: CASSTTTRGYEQYF. DNA for the CDR3: TGTGCCAGCAGTACAACGACACGGGGCTACGAGCAGTACTTC.

This clonotype was counted only a few times. J is TRBJ2-3 and V is TRBV6-2 or TRBV6-3, with 12 bases matching TRBD2. The CDR3 consists of 19 residues. With 8 bases clipped from V and 1 base from J, the junction kept 16 bases outside the gene matches. In germline, CDR1 is MNHEY, CDR2 SVGEGT. This CDR3 reads CASLGRRTSGKRGTDTQYF. CDR3 nucleotides: TGTGCCAGCCTCGGTCGTCGGACTAGCGGGAAGAGAGGCACAGATACGCAGTATTTT.

Points on this clonotype: A read error may explain this, as a much larger clone is one base away. The rearrangement uses TRBV7-2 and TRBJ2-1; 9 nucleotides line up with TRBD2. Germline V lookup: CDR1 SGHTA, CDR2 FQGNSA. The CDR3 is made up of 15 amino acids. The CDR3 DNA reads TGTGCCAACAGCTTAGCTTTTAGCGGGAGAAATGAGCAGTTCTTC. This gives the protein CANSLAFSGRNEQFF.

This clonotype appeared many times. The rearrangement uses TRBV5-5 and TRBJ1-6; the D gene is possibly TRBD1 (6 bases). V lost 0 bases and J 9 bases, leaving 16 bases between the germline ends. The CDR3 loop spans 16 amino acids. Per germline, CDR1 SGHKS and CDR2 YYEKEE (reference sequence). The CDR3 loop reads CASSLAGGGASSPLHF. CDR3 in DNA: TGTGCCAGCAGCTTGGCCGGTGGGGGCGCGAGTTCACCCCTCCACTTT.

V is TRBV29-1 and J is TRBJ2-1; D unclear. The CDR3 extends over 11 amino acids. Germline CDR1 SQVTM, CDR2 ANQGSEA. The ends were cut back, 5 bases at V and 8 bases at J, with 10 bases in the middle. The CDR3 sequence: CSVPLPHEQFF. CDR3 sequence (DNA): TGCAGCGTTCCTCTTCCGCATGAGCAGTTCTTC.

The rearrangement links TRBV2 to TRBJ1-1; tentatively, D is TRBD1 (5 bases). Germline V gene lookup returns CDR1 SNHLY and CDR2 FYNNEI. V was shortened by 8 bases and J by 4 bases, with 17 bases between the two germline ends. This CDR3 is 14 amino acids long. For the CDR3, the DNA is TGTGCCAGCTTCCGGGGCAGGGAGGTCACTGAAGCTTTCTTT. It codes for CASFRGREVTEAFF.

The chain joins TRBV28 to TRBJ2-7; a weak D match, TRBD2 (7 bases). V was cut by 9 bases and J by 9 bases, with 21 bases left in between. In germline, CDR1 is MDHEN, CDR2 SYDVKM. The CDR3 has 13 residues. The CDR3 nucleotides read TGTGCCAGTCTAGGGGGAGGGCCTTTGGGGCAGTACTTC. This encodes CASLGGGPLGQYF.

This rearrangement joins TRBV20-1 to TRBJ1-2; 10 nucleotides match TRBD1. The CDR3 loop spans 16 amino acids. The V segment lost 4 bases and the J segment 6 bases; nucleotides outside the gene matches: 14. CDR1 is DFQATT and CDR2 is SNEGSKA in the germline V gene (reference sequence). The CDR3 spells CSANLRAGQGRNGYTF. The DNA for the CDR3 is TGCAGTGCTAACCTTAGAGCGGGACAGGGGAGGAATGGCTACACCTTC.

The J gene is TRBJ1-1, the V gene TRBV5-1; TRBD1 agrees at 9 bases. Germline assignment: CDR1 SGHRS and CDR2 YFSETQ. The CDR3 contains 17 residues. V lost 3 bases to trimming and J lost 4 bases; unmatched junction nucleotides: 13. The CDR3 loop is CASSSHRGRGTITEAFF. In DNA form, the CDR3 reads TGCGCCAGCAGCTCCCACAGGGGGCGGGGGACTATCACTGAAGCTTTCTTT.

This sequence joins TRBV29-1 and TRBJ1-5; D not certain. The V end lost 6 bases, the J end lost 5 bases, and 14 bases lay between the germline ends. Germline CDR1 and CDR2: SQVTM and ANQGSEA. There are 13 residues in the CDR3. The CDR3 coding sequence is TGCAGCGTGCAGCGGGCCAGAGATCAGCCCCAGCATTTT. Translated: CSVQRARDQPQHF.

CDR3 in amino acids: CASSGNRESHEQYF. The CDR3 bases are TGTGCCAGCAGTGGTAACAGGGAGTCCCACGAGCAGTACTTC. The chain is built from TRBV2 and TRBJ2-7; D is possibly TRBD1 (6 bases). The CDR3 loop spans 14 amino acids. Trimming left V 4 bases short and J 5 bases short, with 15 bases between. Looked up from germline, CDR1 is SNHLY and CDR2 is FYNNEI. The complete variable domain, with remaining parts taken from reference TRBV2 and TRBJ2-7, reads EPEVTQTPSHQVTQMGQEVILRCVPISNHLYFYWYRQILGQKVEFLVSFYNNEISEKSEIFDDQFSVERPDGSNFTLKIRSTKLEDSAMYFCASSGNRESHEQYFGPGTRLTVT.

In this sample, this clonotype turned up many times. The rearrangement uses TRBV20-1 and TRBJ2-7; TRBD2 agrees at 9 bases. The germline CDR1 and CDR2 sequences are DFQATT and SNEGSKA (reference sequence). The CDR3 spans 15 residues. V lost 1 base, J lost 4 bases, and 8 bases stayed unmatched. CDR3 coding DNA: TGCAGTGCTAGAGCCCCCTTAGCGGGAGAGTACGAGCAGTACTTC. Protein: CSARAPLAGEYEQYF.

This clonotype has ten or more counts. The chain couples TRBV5-4 to TRBJ2-2; tentatively, D is TRBD1 or TRBD2 (6 bases each). Trimming left V 0 bases short and J 4 bases short, with 13 bases between. The CDR3 has 16 amino acids. CDR1 and CDR2 (germline): SGHNT, YYREEE (reference sequence). DNA of the CDR3: TGTGCCAGCAGCTTGGCCCCGGGGGCGCCCACCGGGGAGCTGTTTTTT. Its protein is CASSLAPGAPTGELFF.

This clonotype was observed a handful of times. The rearrangement joins TRBV14 to TRBJ1-1; TRBD1 matches 8 bases. Losses at the gene ends were 2 bases for V and 1 base for J; bases not matched to a gene: 3. CDR3 size: 15 residues. CDR1 SGHDN and CDR2 FVKESK come from the germline V gene. CDR3 amino acids: CASSQRGTGNTEAFF. The CDR3 DNA reads TGTGCCAGCAGCCAAAGGGGGACAGGGAACACTGAAGCTTTCTTT.

This clonotype was detected many times. This chain joins TRBV7-2 and TRBJ2-1; D may be TRBD2 (6 bases). In germline, CDR1 is SGHTA, CDR2 FQGNSA. Trimming removed 4 bases at V and 6 bases at J, with 19 bases between. The CDR3 has 16 amino acids. The CDR3 spells CASSSRRGTRSNEQFF. Here the CDR3 DNA reads TGTGCCAGCAGCTCCCGAAGAGGGACTCGGAGCAATGAGCAGTTCTTC. The full variable domain, rest sourced from reference TRBV7-2 and TRBJ2-1, is GAGVSQSPSNKVTEKGKDVELRCDPISGHTALYWYRQSLGQGLEFLIYFQGNSAPDKSGLPSDRFSAERTGGSVSTLTIQRTQQEDSAVYLCASSSRRGTRSNEQFFGPGTRLTVL.

This clonotype came up a few times. The chain carries TRBV28 and TRBJ2-1; possibly TRBD1 or TRBD2 for D (6 bases each). CDR3 length: 15 residues. Germline loops: CDR1 MDHEN, CDR2 SYDVKM. V was shortened by 7 bases and J by 7 bases, with 20 bases between the two germline ends. The CDR3 loop reads CASTLWGAASNEQFF. The DNA for the CDR3 is TGTGCCAGCACCCTCTGGGGGGCAGCCTCTAATGAGCAGTTCTTC.